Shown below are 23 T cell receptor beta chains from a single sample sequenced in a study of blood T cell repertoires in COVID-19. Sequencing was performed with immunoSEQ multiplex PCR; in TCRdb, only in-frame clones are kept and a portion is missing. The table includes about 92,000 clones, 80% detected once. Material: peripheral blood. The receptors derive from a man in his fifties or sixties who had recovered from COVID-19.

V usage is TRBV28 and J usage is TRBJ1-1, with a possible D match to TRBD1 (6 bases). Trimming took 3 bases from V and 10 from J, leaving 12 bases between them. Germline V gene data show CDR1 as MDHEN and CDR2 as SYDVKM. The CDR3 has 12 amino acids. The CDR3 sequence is CASSFSRGTAFF. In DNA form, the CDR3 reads TGTGCCAGCAGTTTTAGTAGGGGGACAGCTTTCTTT.

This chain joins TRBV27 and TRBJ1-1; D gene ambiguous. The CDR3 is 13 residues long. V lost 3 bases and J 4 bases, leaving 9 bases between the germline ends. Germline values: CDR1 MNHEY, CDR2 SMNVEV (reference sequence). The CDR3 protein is CASSFSVITEAFF. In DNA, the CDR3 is TGTGCCAGCAGTTTTAGTGTAATCACTGAAGCTTTCTTT.

This chain's CDR3 is CASSGGQVYNSPLHF. CDR3 sequence (DNA): TGCGCCAGCAGCGGCGGACAGGTCTATAATTCACCCCTCCACTTT. The rearrangement uses TRBV5-1 and TRBJ1-6; 7 bases agree with TRBD1. This CDR3 has 15 residues. With 4 bases clipped from V and 3 bases from J, the junction kept 4 bases outside the gene matches. Germline V gene lookup returns CDR1 SGHRS and CDR2 YFSETQ.

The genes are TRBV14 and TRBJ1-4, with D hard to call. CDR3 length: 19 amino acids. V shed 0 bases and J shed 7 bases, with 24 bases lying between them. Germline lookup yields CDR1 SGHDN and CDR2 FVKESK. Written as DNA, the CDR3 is TGTGCCAGCAGCCAAGATAGGAGTGGAGGGCAGAGTGACCCTGAAAAACTGTTTTTT. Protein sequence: CASSQDRSGGQSDPEKLFF.

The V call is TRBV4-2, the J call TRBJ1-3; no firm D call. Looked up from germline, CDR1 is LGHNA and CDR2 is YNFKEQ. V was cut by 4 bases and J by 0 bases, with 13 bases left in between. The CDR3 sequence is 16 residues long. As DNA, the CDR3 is TGTGCCAGCAGCCCCGAATTTGGAGGCTCTGGAAACACCATATATTTT. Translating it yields CASSPEFGGSGNTIYF.

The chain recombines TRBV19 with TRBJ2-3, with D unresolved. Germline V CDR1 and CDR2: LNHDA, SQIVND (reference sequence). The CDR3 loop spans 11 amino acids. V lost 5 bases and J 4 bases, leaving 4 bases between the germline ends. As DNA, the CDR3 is TGTGCCAGTAGTCGAGCAGATACGCAGTATTTT. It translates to CASSRADTQYF.

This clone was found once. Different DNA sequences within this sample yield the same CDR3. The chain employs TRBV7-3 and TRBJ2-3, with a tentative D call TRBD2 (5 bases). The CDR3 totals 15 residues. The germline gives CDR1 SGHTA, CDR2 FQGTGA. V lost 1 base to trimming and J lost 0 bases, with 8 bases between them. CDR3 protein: CASSLMGGSTDTQYF. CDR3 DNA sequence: TGTGCCAGCAGCTTAATGGGCGGGAGCACAGATACGCAGTATTTT.

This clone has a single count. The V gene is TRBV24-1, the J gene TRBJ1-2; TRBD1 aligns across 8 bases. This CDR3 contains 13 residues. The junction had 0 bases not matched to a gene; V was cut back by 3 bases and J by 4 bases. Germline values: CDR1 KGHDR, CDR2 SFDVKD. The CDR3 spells CATSDDRGYGYTF. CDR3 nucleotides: TGTGCCACCAGTGATGACAGGGGCTATGGCTACACCTTC.

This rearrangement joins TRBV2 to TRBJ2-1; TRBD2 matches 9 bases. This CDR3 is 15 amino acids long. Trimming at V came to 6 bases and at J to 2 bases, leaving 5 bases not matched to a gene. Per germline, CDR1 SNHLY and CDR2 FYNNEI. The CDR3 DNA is TGTGCCAGCAGGACCACTAGCGGGCCCTACAATGAGCAGTTCTTC. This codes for CASRTTSGPYNEQFF.

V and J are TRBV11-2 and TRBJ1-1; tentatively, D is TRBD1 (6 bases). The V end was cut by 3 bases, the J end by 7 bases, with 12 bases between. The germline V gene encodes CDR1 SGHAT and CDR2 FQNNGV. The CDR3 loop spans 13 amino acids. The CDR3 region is CASSFGGQREAFF. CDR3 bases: TGTGCCAGCAGCTTTGGCGGACAGCGTGAAGCTTTCTTT.

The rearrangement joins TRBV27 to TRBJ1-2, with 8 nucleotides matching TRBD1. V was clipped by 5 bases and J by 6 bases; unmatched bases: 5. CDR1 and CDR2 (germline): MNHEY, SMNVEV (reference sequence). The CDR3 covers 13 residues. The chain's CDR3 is CASSPGTGHGYTF. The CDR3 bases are TGTGCCAGCAGTCCTGGGACAGGCCATGGCTACACCTTC.

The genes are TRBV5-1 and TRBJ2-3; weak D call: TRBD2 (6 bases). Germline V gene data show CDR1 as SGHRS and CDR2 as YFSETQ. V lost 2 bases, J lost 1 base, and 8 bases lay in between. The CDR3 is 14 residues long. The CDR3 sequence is CASSFPSGTDTQYF. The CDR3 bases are TGCGCCAGCAGCTTTCCTAGCGGCACAGATACGCAGTATTTT.

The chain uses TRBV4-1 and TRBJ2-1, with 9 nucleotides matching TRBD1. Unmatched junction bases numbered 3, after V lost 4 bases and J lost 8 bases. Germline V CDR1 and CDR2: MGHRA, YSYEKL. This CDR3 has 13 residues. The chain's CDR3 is CASSRTGVDEQFF. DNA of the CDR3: TGCGCCAGCAGCCGGACAGGGGTGGATGAGCAGTTCTTC.

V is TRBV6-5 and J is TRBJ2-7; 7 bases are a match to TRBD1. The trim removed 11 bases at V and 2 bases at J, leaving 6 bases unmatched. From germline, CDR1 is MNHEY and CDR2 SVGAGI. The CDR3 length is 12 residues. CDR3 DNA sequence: TGTGCCGGGGGACAGTTCACCTACGAGCAGTACTTC. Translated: CAGGQFTYEQYF.

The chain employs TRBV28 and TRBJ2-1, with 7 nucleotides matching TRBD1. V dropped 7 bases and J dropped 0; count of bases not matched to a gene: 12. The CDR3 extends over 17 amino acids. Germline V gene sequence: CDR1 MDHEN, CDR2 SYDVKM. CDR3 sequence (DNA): TGTGCCAGCATTGGGACAGTAAGGGTTCGCTCCTACAATGAGCAGTTCTTC. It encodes CASIGTVRVRSYNEQFF.

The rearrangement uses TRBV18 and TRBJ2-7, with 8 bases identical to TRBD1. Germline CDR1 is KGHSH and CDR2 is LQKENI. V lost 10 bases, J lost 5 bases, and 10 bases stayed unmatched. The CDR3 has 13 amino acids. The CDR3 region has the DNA TGTGCCACCACCGAGGGACAGGAGGACGAGCAGTACTTC. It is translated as CATTEGQEDEQYF.

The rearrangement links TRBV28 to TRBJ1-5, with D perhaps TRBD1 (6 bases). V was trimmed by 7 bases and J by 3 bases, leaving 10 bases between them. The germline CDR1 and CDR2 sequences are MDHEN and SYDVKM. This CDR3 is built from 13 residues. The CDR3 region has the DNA TGTGCCAGCAACGGACAGCTCAATCAGCCCCAGCATTTT. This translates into CASNGQLNQPQHF.

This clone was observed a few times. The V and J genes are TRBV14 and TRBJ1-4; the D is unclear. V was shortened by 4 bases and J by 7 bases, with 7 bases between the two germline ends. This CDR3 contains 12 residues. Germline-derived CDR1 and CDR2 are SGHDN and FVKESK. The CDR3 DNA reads TGTGCCAGCAGCCGTTACAGTGAAAAACTGTTTTTT. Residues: CASSRYSEKLFF. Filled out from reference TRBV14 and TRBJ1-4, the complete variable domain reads EAGVTQFPSHSVIEKGQTVTLRCDPISGHDNLYWYRRVMGKEIKFLLHFVKESKQDESGMPNNRFLAERTGGTYSTLKVQPAELEDSGVYFCASSRYSEKLFFGSGTQLSVL.

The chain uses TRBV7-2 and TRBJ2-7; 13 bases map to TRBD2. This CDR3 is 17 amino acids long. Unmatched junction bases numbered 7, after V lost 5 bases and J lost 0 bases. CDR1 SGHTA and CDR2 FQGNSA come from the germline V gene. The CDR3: CASSRAGTSGNSYEQYF. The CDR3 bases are TGTGCCAGCAGCAGAGCCGGGACTAGCGGGAACTCCTACGAGCAGTACTTC.

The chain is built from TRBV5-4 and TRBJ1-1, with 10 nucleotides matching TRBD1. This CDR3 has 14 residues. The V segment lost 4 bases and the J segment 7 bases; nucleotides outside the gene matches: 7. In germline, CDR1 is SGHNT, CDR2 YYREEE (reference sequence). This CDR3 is CASSTTGGTVEAFF. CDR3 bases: TGTGCCAGCAGCACGACAGGGGGCACAGTTGAAGCTTTCTTT.

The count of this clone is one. CDR3 sequence: CASSEGLGEHYGYTF. The CDR3 DNA follows: TGTGCCAGCTCAGAGGGACTGGGGGAGCACTATGGCTACACCTTC. This rearrangement joins TRBV18 to TRBJ1-2, with TRBD1 as a possible D gene (5 bases). The CDR3 length is 15 residues. Per germline, CDR1 KGHSH and CDR2 LQKENI. V was clipped by 5 bases and J by 3 bases, with 16 bases between them.

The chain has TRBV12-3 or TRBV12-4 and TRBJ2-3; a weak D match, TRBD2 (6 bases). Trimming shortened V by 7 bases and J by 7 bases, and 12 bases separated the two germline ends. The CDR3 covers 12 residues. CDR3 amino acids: CASTLGGHTQYF. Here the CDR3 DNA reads TGTGCCAGCACCTTGGGGGGACATACGCAGTATTTT.

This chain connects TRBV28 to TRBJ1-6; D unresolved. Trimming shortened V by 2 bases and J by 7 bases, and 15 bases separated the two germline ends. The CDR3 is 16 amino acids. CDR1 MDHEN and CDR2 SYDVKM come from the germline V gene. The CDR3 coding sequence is TGTGCCAGCAGTTTACCGGTTCTAACGCGGAATTCACCCCTCCACTTT. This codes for CASSLPVLTRNSPLHF.